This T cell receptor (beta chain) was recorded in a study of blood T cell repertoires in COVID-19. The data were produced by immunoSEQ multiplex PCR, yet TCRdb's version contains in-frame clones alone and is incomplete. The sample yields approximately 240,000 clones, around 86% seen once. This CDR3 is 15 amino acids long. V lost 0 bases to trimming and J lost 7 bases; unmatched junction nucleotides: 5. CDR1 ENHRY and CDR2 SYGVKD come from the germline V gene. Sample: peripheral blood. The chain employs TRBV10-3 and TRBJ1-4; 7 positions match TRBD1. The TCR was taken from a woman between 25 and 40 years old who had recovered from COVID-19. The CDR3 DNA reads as TGTGCCATCAGTGAGTCGGGACAGAAGTCTGAAAAACTGTTTTTT. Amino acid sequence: CAISESGQKSEKLFF.